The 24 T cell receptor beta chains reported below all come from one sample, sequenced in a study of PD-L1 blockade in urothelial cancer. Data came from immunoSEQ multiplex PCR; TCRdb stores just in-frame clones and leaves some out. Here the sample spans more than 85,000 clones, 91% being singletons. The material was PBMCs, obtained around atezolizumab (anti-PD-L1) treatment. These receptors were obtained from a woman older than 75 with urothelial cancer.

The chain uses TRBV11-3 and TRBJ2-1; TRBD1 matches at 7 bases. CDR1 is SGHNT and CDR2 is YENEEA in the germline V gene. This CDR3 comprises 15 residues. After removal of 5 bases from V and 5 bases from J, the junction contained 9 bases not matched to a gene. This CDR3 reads CASSPRTGFDNEQFF. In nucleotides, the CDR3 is TGTGCCAGCAGCCCCAGGACAGGTTTTGACAATGAGCAGTTCTTC.

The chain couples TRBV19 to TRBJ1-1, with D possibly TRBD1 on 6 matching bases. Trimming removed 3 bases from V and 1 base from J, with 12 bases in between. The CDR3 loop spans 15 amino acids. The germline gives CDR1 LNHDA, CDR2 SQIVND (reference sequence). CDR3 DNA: TGTGCCAGTAGTATGGATCGCAGGGGGAACACTGAAGCTTTCTTT. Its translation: CASSMDRRGNTEAFF. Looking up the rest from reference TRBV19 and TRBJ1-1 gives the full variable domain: DGGITQSPKYLFRKEGQNVTLSCEQNLNHDAMYWYRQDPGQGLRLIYYSQIVNDFQKGDIAEGYSVSREKKESFPLTVTSAQKNPTAFYLCASSMDRRGNTEAFFGQGTRLTVV.

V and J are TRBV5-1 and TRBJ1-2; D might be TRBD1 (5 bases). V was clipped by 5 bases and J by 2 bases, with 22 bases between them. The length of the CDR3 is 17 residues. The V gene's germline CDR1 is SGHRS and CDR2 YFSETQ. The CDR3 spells CASRSGTQARGNYGYTF. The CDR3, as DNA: TGCGCCAGCAGGAGCGGGACTCAAGCACGGGGGAACTATGGCTACACCTTC.

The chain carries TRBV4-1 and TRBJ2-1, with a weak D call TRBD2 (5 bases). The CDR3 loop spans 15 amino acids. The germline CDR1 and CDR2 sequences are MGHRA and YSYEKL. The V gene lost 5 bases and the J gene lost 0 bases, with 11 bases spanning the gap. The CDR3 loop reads CASSSSRGSYNEQFF. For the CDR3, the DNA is TGCGCCAGCAGCTCCAGCCGGGGCTCCTACAATGAGCAGTTCTTC.

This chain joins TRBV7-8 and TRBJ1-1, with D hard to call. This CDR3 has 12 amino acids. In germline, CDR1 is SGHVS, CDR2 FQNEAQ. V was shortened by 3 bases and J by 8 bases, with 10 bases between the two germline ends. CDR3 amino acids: CASSFRSSEAFF. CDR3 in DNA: TGTGCCAGCAGCTTTCGTTCCTCCGAAGCTTTCTTT.

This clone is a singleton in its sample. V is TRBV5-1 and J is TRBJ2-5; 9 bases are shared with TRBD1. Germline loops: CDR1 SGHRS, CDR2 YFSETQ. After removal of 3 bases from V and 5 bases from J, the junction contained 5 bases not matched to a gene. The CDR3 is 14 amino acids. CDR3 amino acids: CASSSGQGLETQYF. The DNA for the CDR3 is TGCGCCAGCAGCTCGGGACAGGGTCTCGAGACCCAGTACTTC.

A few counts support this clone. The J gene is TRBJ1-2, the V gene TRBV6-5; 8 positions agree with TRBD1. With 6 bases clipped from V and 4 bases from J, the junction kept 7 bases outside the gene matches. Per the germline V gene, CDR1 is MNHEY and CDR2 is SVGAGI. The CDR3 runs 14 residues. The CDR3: CASRDSGGGYGYTF. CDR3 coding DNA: TGTGCCAGCAGGGACTCAGGGGGCGGCTATGGCTACACCTTC.

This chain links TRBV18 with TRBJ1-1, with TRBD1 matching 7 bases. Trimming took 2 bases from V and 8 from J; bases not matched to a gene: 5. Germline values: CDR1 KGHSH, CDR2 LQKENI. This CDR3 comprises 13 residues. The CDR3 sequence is CASSPGTDGEAFF. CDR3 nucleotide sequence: TGTGCCAGCTCACCAGGGACAGATGGGGAAGCTTTCTTT.

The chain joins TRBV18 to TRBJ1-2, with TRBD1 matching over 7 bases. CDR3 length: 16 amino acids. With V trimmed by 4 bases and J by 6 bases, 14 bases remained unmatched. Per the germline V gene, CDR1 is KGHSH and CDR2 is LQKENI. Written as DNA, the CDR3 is TGTGCCAGCTCACAAGTCCGAGGGGGCGGATCGGATGGCTACACCTTC. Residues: CASSQVRGGGSDGYTF. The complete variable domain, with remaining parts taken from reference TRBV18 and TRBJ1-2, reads NAGVMQNPRHLVRRRGQEARLRCSPMKGHSHVYWYRQLPEEGLKFMVYLQKENIIDESGMPKERFSAEFPKEGPSILRIQQVVRGDSAAYFCASSQVRGGGSDGYTFGSGTRLTVV.

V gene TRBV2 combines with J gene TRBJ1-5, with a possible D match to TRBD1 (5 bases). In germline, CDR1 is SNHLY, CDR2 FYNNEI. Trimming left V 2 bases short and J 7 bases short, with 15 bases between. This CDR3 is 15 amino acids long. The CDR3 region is CASSEMGQGGQPQHF. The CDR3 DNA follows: TGTGCCAGCAGTGAAATGGGCCAGGGAGGACAGCCCCAGCATTTT.

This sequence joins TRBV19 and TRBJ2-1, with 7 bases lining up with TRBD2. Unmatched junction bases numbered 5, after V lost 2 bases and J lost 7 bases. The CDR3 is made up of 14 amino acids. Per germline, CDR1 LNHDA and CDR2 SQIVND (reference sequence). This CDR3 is CASSIRTRGNEQFF. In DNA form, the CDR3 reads TGTGCCAGTAGTATAAGGACTAGGGGTAATGAGCAGTTCTTC.

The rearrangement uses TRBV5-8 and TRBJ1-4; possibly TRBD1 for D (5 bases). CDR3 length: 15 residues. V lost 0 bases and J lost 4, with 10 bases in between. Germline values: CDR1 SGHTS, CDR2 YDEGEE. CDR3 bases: TGTGCCAGCAGCTTGGCCAGGGTGATTAATGAAAAACTGTTTTTT. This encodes CASSLARVINEKLFF.

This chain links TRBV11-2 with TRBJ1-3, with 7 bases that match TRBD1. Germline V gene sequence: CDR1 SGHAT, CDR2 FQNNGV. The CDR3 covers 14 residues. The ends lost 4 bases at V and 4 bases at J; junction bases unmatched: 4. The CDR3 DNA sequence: TGTGCCAGCAGCTGGGGGACAGACGGAAACACCATATATTTT. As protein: CASSWGTDGNTIYF.

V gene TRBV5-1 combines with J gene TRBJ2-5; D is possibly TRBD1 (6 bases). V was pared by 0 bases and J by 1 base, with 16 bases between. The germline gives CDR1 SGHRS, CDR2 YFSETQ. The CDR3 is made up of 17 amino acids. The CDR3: CASSLGGVGGIQETQYF. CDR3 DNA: TGCGCCAGCAGCTTGGGAGGAGTAGGGGGAATCCAAGAGACCCAGTACTTC.

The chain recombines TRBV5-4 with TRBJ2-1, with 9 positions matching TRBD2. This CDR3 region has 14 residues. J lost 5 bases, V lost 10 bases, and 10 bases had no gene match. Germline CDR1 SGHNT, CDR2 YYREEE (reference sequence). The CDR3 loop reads CAGHLAGMDNEQFF. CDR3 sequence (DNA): TGTGCCGGACATCTAGCGGGAATGGACAATGAGCAGTTCTTC.

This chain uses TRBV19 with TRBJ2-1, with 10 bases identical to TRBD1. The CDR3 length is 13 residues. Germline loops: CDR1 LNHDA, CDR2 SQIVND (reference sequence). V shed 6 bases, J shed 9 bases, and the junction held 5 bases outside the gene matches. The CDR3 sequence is CASSATGGAEQFF. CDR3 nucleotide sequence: TGTGCCAGTAGCGCGACAGGGGGCGCTGAGCAGTTCTTC.

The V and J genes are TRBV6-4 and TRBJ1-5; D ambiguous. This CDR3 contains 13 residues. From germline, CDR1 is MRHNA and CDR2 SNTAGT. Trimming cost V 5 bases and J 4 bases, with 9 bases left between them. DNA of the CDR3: TGTGCCAGCAGTAGCGAGGAGAATCAGCCCCAGCATTTT. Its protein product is CASSSEENQPQHF.

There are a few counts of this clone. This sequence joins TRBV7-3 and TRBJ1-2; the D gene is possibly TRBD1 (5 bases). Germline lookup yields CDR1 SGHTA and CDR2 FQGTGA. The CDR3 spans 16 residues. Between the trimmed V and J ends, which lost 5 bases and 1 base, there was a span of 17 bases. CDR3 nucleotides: TGTGCCAGCAGCCCCAGGGCCGGAAACCTTAACTATGGCTACACCTTC. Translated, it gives CASSPRAGNLNYGYTF.

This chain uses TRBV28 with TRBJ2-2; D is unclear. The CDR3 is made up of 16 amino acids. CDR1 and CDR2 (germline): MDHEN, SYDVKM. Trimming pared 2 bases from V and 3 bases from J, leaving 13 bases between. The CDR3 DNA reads TGTGCCAGCAGTTTAGCCTCTCGCAGATACACCGGGGAGCTGTTTTTT. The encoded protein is CASSLASRRYTGELFF. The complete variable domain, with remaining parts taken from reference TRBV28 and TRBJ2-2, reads DVKVTQSSRYLVKRTGEKVFLECVQDMDHENMFWYRQDPGLGLRLIYFSYDVKMKEKGDIPEGYSVSREKKERFSLILESASTNQTSMYLCASSLASRRYTGELFFGEGSRLTVL.

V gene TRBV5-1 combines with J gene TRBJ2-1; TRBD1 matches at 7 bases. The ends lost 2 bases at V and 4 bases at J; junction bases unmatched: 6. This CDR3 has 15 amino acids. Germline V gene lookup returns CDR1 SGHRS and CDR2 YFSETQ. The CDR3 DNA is TGCGCCAGCAGCTTACCGGGACAGAGATACAATGAGCAGTTCTTC. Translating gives CASSLPGQRYNEQFF.

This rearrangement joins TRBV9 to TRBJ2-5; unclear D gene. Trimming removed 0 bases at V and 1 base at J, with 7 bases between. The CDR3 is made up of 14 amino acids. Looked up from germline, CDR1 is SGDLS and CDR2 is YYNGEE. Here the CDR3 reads CASSVGVVQETQYF. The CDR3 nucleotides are TGTGCCAGCAGCGTAGGAGTCGTCCAAGAGACCCAGTACTTC.

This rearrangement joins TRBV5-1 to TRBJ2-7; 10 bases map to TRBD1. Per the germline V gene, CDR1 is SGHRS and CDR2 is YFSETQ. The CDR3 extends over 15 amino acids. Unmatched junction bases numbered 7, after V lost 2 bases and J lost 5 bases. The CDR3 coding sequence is TGCGCCAGCAGCTTCCGACAGGGGGCTCTCAACGAGCAGTACTTC. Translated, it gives CASSFRQGALNEQYF.

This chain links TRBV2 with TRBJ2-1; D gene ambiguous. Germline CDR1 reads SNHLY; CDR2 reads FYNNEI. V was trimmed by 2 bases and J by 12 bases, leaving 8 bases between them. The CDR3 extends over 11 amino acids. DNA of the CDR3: TGTGCCAGCAGTGAATTGGTCGGGCAGTTCTTC. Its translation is CASSELVGQFF.

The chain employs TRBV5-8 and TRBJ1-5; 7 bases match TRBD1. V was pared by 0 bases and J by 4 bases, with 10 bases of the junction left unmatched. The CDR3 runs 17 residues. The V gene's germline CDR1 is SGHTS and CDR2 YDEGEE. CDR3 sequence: CASSLVGGGHRNQPQHF. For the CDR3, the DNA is TGTGCCAGCAGCTTGGTTGGAGGGGGCCATCGAAATCAGCCCCAGCATTTT.